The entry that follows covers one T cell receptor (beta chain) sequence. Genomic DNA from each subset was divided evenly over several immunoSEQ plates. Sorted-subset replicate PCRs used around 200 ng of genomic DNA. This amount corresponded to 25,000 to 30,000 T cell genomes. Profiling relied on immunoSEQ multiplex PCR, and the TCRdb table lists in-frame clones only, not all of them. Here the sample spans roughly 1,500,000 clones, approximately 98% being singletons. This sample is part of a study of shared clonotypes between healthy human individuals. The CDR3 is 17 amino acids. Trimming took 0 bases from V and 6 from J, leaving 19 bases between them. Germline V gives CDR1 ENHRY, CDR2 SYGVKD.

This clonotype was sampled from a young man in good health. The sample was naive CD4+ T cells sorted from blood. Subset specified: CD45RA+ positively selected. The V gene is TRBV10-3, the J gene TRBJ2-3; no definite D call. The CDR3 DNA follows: TGTGCCATCAGTGAGTCACGGATGGATCCCCCCCGTGATACGCAGTATTTT. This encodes CAISESRMDPPRDTQYF.